This T cell receptor (beta chain) emerged from a study of molecular identifiers for immune sequencing clone quantification. General observations from the study: Reportedly, one cell's Jurkat TCR RNA was detected within 1,100,000 naive CD8 cells. A shared barcode on identical TCR molecules could lead to underestimated sizes for highly expanded clones.

This CDR3 has 14 amino acids. V lost 4 bases and J lost 7; bases outside the gene matches: 7. Germline CDR1 MDHEN, CDR2 SYDVKM. This clonotype was seen many times. What it binds is not known. Using its own MiXCR run on the PCR reads, TCRdb lists one record per CDR3 protein. The data contain about half a million distinct CDR3 sequences, around 23% of them singletons. The TCR comes from a human donor in good health. Some libraries in this study had Jurkat cell RNA spiked in. Sequenced input: naive CD8+ T cells from blood, with Jurkat cell RNA spiked in. Subset noted: FACS-sorted CD8+CD4-CCR7+CD45RA+ naive T cells. The genes are TRBV28 and TRBJ2-7; 10 nucleotides align to TRBD2. CDR3 DNA sequence: TGTGCCAGCAGTTCCAGCGGGAGGGCTCGGGAGCAGTACTTC. Protein: CASSSSGRAREQYF.